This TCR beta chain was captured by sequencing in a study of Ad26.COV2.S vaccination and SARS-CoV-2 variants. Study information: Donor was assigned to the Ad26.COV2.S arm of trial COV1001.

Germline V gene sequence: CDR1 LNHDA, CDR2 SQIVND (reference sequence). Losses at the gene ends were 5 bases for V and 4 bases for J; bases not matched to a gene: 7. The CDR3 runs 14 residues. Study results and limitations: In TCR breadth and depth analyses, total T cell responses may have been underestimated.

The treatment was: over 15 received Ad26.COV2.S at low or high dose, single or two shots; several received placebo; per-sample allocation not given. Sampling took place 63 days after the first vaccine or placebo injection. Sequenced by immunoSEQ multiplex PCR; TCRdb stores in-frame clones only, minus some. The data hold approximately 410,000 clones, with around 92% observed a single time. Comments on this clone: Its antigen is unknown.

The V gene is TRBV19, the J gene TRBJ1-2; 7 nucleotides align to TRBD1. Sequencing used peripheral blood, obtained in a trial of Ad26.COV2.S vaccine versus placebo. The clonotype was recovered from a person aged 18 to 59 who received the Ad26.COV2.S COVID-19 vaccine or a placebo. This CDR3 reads CASSPSTGFYGYTF. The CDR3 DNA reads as TGTGCCAGTAGTCCCTCGACAGGGTTCTATGGCTACACCTTC.